The following is a T cell receptor (beta chain) sequence with its context. Sequence at one end of the junction differs from germline and may be a read error. Germline CDR1 MNHNS, CDR2 SASEGT. The CDR3 runs 15 residues. Measured with immunoSEQ multiplex PCR; TCRdb has only the in-frame clones, and not every one. Seen here are 90,000 to 110,000 clones, approximately 90% observed once, and the top ten hold about 16%. The entry originates in a study of control samples from healthy donors and cancer patients. What was sequenced was blood. The rearrangement joins TRBV6-1 to TRBJ2-3, with D uncertain. This sequence originates from a woman in her forties or fifties in good health. CDR3 in DNA: TGTGCCAGCAGGGAAGGTGTATTTAGCACAGATACGCAGTATTTT. This sequence encodes CASREGVFSTDTQYF.